The next 20 T cell receptor beta chains were all read from a single sample in a study of CD8 T cells in Susac syndrome. A quantity of about 0.5 to 1 ug RNA underwent reverse transcription using random hexamers. MiXCR, applied by TCRdb to the immunoSEQ multiplex PCR reads, yields one record per CDR3 protein. Seen here are about 80,000 distinct CDR3 sequences, 94% observed once, and the top ten hold approximately 0.94%. The sample was CD8+ T cells from PBMCs. The receptors shown here come from a human donor with Susac syndrome.

Remarks on this clonotype: A junction end diverges from the germline sequence, so it may reflect a read error. This chain's CDR3 is CSARDLGLGAYSYTF. CDR3 DNA: TGCAGTGCTAGAGATCTAGGACTGGGGGCCTATAGCTACACCTTC. J is TRBJ1-2 and V is TRBV20-1; the D gene is possibly TRBD1 (6 bases). Germline CDR1 and CDR2: DFQATT and SNEGSKA (reference sequence). This CDR3 is 15 amino acids long.

This clonotype appeared once. The chain combines TRBV20-1 with TRBJ1-5; D possibly corresponds to TRBD1 (5 bases). Germline CDR1 is DFQATT and CDR2 is SNEGSKA (reference sequence). CDR3 length: 15 amino acids. V shed 3 bases and J shed 0 bases, with 12 bases lying between them. CDR3 loop: CSASQGGYSNQPQHF. For the CDR3, the DNA is TGCAGTGCTAGTCAGGGAGGGTATAGCAATCAGCCCCAGCATTTT.

This clonotype was picked up one time. This chain links TRBV25-1 with TRBJ2-7; D is undetermined. Germline loops: CDR1 MGHDK, CDR2 SYGVNS. The CDR3 runs to 10 residues. Trimming stripped 10 bases from V and 2 bases from J, with 6 bases between. The CDR3 loop reads CATQAYEQYF. DNA for the CDR3: TGTGCCACCCAAGCCTACGAGCAGTACTTC.

The chain joins TRBV7-9 to TRBJ2-7, with D perhaps matching TRBD1 (6 bases). Trimming stripped 4 bases from V and 2 bases from J, with 9 bases between. The CDR3 extends over 13 amino acids. CDR1 is SEHNR, CDR2 FQNEAQ, per germline (reference sequence). The CDR3: CASSSGHTYEQYF. CDR3 bases: TGTGCCAGCAGCTCGGGACACACCTACGAGCAGTACTTC.

V gene TRBV7-8 combines with J gene TRBJ2-1, with a weak D call TRBD2 (5 bases). From germline, CDR1 is SGHVS and CDR2 FQNEAQ. The CDR3 is 20 residues long. Trimming took off 3 bases at V and 3 bases at J, with 27 bases between the two ends. CDR3 residues: CASSFSLAGPLAPLYNEQFF. The CDR3 DNA reads TGTGCCAGCAGCTTCTCCTTGGCGGGCCCCCTAGCCCCTCTCTACAATGAGCAGTTCTTC.

This chain uses TRBV19 with TRBJ2-5, with D possibly matching TRBD1 (6 bases). In germline, CDR1 is LNHDA, CDR2 SQIVND (reference sequence). The CDR3 totals 14 residues. The V gene lost 5 bases and the J gene lost 5 bases, with 15 bases spanning the gap. As DNA, the CDR3 is TGTGCCAGTAGTGCCGGGGACAAGTGGGAGACCCAGTACTTC. As protein: CASSAGDKWETQYF.

The genes are TRBV28 and TRBJ2-7; D is unresolved. CDR3 length: 14 amino acids. Germline V gene sequence: CDR1 MDHEN, CDR2 SYDVKM. V dropped 3 bases and J dropped 7 bases, with 16 bases sitting between them. The CDR3 nucleotides are TGTGCCAGCAGTTTGAGTGGAGACGGCAGGGAGCAGTACTTC. Protein sequence: CASSLSGDGREQYF.

This clonotype was seen only once. This chain joins TRBV4-3 and TRBJ2-7, with a possible D match to TRBD2 (6 bases). The V gene's germline CDR1 is LGHNA and CDR2 YSLEER. This CDR3 contains 14 residues. Deletions cut 5 bases from V and 6 bases from J, with 17 bases between. The CDR3 DNA is TGCGCCAGCAGCACCGGGACTCTTTTTTCCGAGCAGTACTTC. Protein: CASSTGTLFSEQYF.

The J gene is TRBJ2-5, the V gene TRBV5-1; D is possibly TRBD2 (5 bases). Germline assignment: CDR1 SGHRS and CDR2 YFSETQ. The CDR3 is 14 residues long. V was cut by 4 bases and J by 1 base, with 11 bases left in between. The DNA for the CDR3 is TGCGCCAGCAGCCCCGGACTCCTCCAAGAGACCCAGTACTTC. It yields the protein CASSPGLLQETQYF.

In DNA form, the CDR3 reads TGTGCCAGCAGCTTCGGAGGCCCCCAGCATTTT. It specifies CASSFGGPQHF. The chain joins TRBV7-9 to TRBJ1-5; no definite D call. The CDR3 contains 11 residues. Germline values: CDR1 SEHNR, CDR2 FQNEAQ (reference sequence). Trimming took off 3 bases at V and 10 bases at J, with 7 bases between the two ends. Together with reference TRBV7-9 and TRBJ1-5, the CDR3 gives the full variable domain: DTGVSQNPRHKITKRGQNVTFRCDPISEHNRLYWYRQTLGQGPEFLTYFQNEAQLEKSRLLSDRFSAERPKGSFSTLEIQRTEQGDSAMYLCASSFGGPQHFGDGTRLSIL.

The chain combines TRBV19 with TRBJ1-2, with D unclear. This CDR3 spans 12 amino acids. Per germline, CDR1 LNHDA and CDR2 SQIVND (reference sequence). Trimming cost V 8 bases and J 7 bases, with 14 bases left between them. CDR3 sequence (DNA): TGTGCCAGTGGGGAAGGCCTCCGTGGCTACACCTTC. Translating it yields CASGEGLRGYTF.

The rearrangement links TRBV29-1 to TRBJ2-6, with 12 bases identical to TRBD1. J gave up 3 bases and V 7 bases, and 13 bases lay outside the gene matches. The germline V gene encodes CDR1 SQVTM and CDR2 ANQGSEA. This CDR3 spans 18 amino acids. In DNA form, the CDR3 reads TGCAGCGCCATTGAAACGGGACAGGGGGCGCGTGGGGCCAACGTCCTGACTTTC. It yields the protein CSAIETGQGARGANVLTF.

The rearrangement joins TRBV21-1 to TRBJ2-7; TRBD2, the table's D call, lacks a check against the DNA. TRBV21-1 has pseudogene status. This CDR3 spans 13 amino acids. In nucleotides, the CDR3 is TGTGCCAGCCGAACGGGACTCTCGAGGGAGCAGTACTTC. Amino acid sequence: CASRTGLSREQYF.

The chain joins TRBV24-1 to TRBJ2-1, with 13 bases aligning to TRBD2. CDR1 and CDR2 (germline): KGHDR, SFDVKD. With 8 bases clipped from V and 6 bases from J, the junction kept 3 bases outside the gene matches. The CDR3 is made up of 14 amino acids. The CDR3 sequence: CATMTSGRSNEQFF. The CDR3 coding sequence is TGTGCCACCATGACTAGCGGGAGGTCCAATGAGCAGTTCTTC.

The J gene is TRBJ2-3, the V gene TRBV6-2 or TRBV6-3; the D gene is possibly TRBD2 (5 bases). There are 11 residues in the CDR3. Germline lookup yields CDR1 MNHEY and CDR2 SVGEGT. The ends were cut back, 9 bases at V and 7 bases at J, with 11 bases in the middle. CDR3 nucleotide sequence: TGTGCCAGTGGACTGGGGAATACGCAGTATTTT. It is translated as CASGLGNTQYF.

The rearrangement joins TRBV6-5 to TRBJ1-1; no clear D. CDR3 length: 11 amino acids. Between the trimmed V and J ends, which lost 10 bases and 4 bases, there was a span of 10 bases. CDR1 and CDR2 from the germline V gene are MNHEY and SVGAGI. The CDR3 DNA reads TGTGCCACCGGAGACGGCACTGAAGCTTTCTTT. Encoded protein: CATGDGTEAFF.

The chain has TRBV19 and TRBJ2-3; D gene uncertain. This CDR3 has 13 amino acids. Per germline, CDR1 LNHDA and CDR2 SQIVND (reference sequence). The V gene lost 5 bases and the J gene lost 6 bases, with 12 bases spanning the gap. The CDR3 region is CASSPRPGDTQYF. For the CDR3, the DNA is TGTGCCAGTAGTCCCCGACCCGGGGATACGCAGTATTTT.

This clonotype was recorded once. The CDR3 is CASSLSRDRGQGANVLTF. The CDR3 DNA is TGTGCCAGCAGCTTAAGCCGGGACAGGGGGCAAGGGGCCAACGTCCTGACTTTC. The chain couples TRBV7-9 to TRBJ2-6; 12 nucleotides align to TRBD1. The CDR3 contains 18 residues. Germline trimming cut 2 bases from V and 4 bases from J; bases unmatched to any gene: 6. The germline V gene encodes CDR1 SEHNR and CDR2 FQNEAQ (reference sequence).

J is TRBJ2-3 and V is TRBV12-3 or TRBV12-4, with 10 nucleotides matching TRBD2. This CDR3 region has 15 residues. Trimming at V came to 7 bases and at J to 2 bases, leaving 6 bases not matched to a gene. The CDR3 region is CASTPTSGYTDTQYF. CDR3 bases: TGTGCCAGCACCCCGACTAGCGGGTACACAGATACGCAGTATTTT.

This clonotype was seen only once. The chain couples TRBV20-1 to TRBJ2-7; perhaps D is TRBD1 or TRBD2 (6 bases each). Germline CDR1 and CDR2: DFQATT and SNEGSKA (reference sequence). The CDR3 is 13 amino acids. V shed 3 bases and J shed 5 bases, with 14 bases lying between them. The chain's CDR3 is CSASTGAADEQYF. The CDR3 DNA follows: TGCAGTGCTAGTACGGGGGCTGCAGACGAGCAGTACTTC.